This T cell receptor (beta chain) was captured by sequencing in a study of early T cells in non-severe SARS-CoV-2 infection. About the research overall: Sequencing of unsorted whole blood was done on bulk RNA, leaving chains unpaired.

CDR1 and CDR2 (germline): MNHEY, SVGAGI. The trim removed 2 bases at V and 4 bases at J, leaving 14 bases unmatched. The CDR3 has 18 amino acids. Molecules of cDNA were individually given unique molecular identifiers that were attached to them. MiXCR, applied by TCRdb to the 5' RACE reads, yields one record per CDR3 protein. The sample lists 60,000 or so distinct CDR3 sequences; roughly 12% were seen once. The V and J genes are TRBV6-5 and TRBJ2-1; 7 bases line up with TRBD1. This sequence originates from an adult who was a healthcare worker with PCR-confirmed SARS-CoV-2 infection or an uninfected control (not recorded which). The sequenced sample was whole blood. CDR3 nucleotide sequence: TGTGCCAGCAGTTACGAGAGCGGACCGGGACAGCTATACAATGAGCAGTTCTTC. Its translation is CASSYESGPGQLYNEQFF.